This TCR beta chain derives from a study of blood T cell repertoires in COVID-19. Across the study: PBMCs, B-cell-depleted T cells, or T cells provided the cDNA or gDNA that made up the material.

Authors' methods: Estimated nucleated cell counts came from reference gene primer amplification. Only in-frame clones appear in the TCRdb table, and some are missing; sequencing was by immunoSEQ multiplex PCR. The V and J calls and the clone size are those of that table, but D and trimming were determined from the DNA. The sample consists of over 250,000 clones, 80% to 95% of them appearing once. Germline loops: CDR1 SNHLY, CDR2 FYNNEI. The CDR3 spans 13 residues. Trimming left V 1 base short and J 7 bases short, with 11 bases between. This receptor was identified in a woman aged 25-40 years who had recovered from COVID-19. Sequencing was performed on PBMCs or T cells enriched from blood (not recorded which). The chain links TRBV2 to TRBJ2-7, with a possible D match to TRBD2 (5 bases). CDR3 protein: CASSEVLAGEQYF. CDR3 DNA sequence: TGTGCCAGCAGTGAAGTCCTAGCTGGGGAGCAGTACTTC.